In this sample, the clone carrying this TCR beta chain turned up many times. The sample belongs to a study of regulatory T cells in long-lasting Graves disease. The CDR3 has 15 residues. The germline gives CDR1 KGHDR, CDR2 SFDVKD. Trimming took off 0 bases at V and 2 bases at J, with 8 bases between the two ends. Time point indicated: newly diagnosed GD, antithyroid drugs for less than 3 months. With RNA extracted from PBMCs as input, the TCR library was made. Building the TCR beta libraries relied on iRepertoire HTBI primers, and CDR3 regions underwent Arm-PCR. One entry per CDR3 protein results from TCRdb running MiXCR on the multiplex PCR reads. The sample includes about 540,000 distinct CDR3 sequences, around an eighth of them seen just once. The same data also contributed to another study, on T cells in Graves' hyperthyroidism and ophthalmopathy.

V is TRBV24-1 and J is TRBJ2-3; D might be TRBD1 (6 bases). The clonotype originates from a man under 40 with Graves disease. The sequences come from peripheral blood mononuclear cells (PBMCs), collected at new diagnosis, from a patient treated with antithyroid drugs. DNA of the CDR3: TGTGCCACCAGTGATTTGACAGGGATCACAGATACGCAGTATTTT. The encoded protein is CATSDLTGITDTQYF.